This TCR beta chain was captured in a study of shared clonotypes between healthy human individuals. Points from the study as a whole: Only blood was sampled, and tissue TCR repertoires likely differ from blood ones. Among non-shared clonotypes, generation probabilities were lower than among those shared by all four donors. Clonotype sharing among the donors was expected to vary with sequencing depth.

The CDR3 totals 17 residues. Germline loops: CDR1 KGHSH, CDR2 LQKENI. V lost 2 bases, J lost 4 bases, and 11 bases stayed unmatched. In regard to this clone: Antigen: not known.

The method was immunoSEQ multiplex PCR; TCRdb's version includes in-frame clones alone and lacks a portion of them. The sample holds approximately 1.5 million clones, 98% seen once. The V call is TRBV18, the J call TRBJ2-1, with 7 bases aligning to TRBD2. The sequence was obtained from a man aged 30 to 45 in good health. What was sequenced was naive CD4+ T cells sorted from blood. Indicated subset: CD45RA+ positively selected. In DNA, the CDR3 is TGTGCCAGCTCACCATTATTCTTGGCGGGAGAGTACAATGAGCAGTTCTTC. Amino acids: CASSPLFLAGEYNEQFF.